This TCR beta chain comes out of a study of somatic mutations in cytotoxic T cells in rheumatoid arthritis. Turning to the study itself: The researchers flow-sorted some T-cell populations stained with V beta antibodies and got nearly 100% purity, and these included V beta1+ cells sequenced for TCRB.

Of note for this clone: Its target is unknown.

Per the germline V gene, CDR1 is MNHEY and CDR2 is SVGAGI. CDR3 length: 14 residues. V lost 7 bases and J 3 bases, leaving 13 bases between the germline ends. Study-wide results and caveats: Unidentified antigens were the targets of the expanded CD8+ clones.

Sequenced by immunoSEQ multiplex PCR; TCRdb stores in-frame clones only, minus some. This sample has roughly 30,000 clones, with 82% found just once. The specimen sequenced was CD8+ T cells sorted from blood. The chain has TRBV6-5 and TRBJ2-1; no clear D gene. This receptor was taken from an adult with rheumatoid arthritis. The chain's CDR3 is CASTDSGVYNEQFF. CDR3 DNA sequence: TGTGCCAGCACTGACTCTGGGGTCTACAATGAGCAGTTCTTC.